Here is one T cell receptor (beta chain) with its context. As yet, its antigen is unknown. V was pared by 7 bases and J by 4 bases, with 5 bases between. The CDR3 runs 10 residues. CDR1 is SQVTM and CDR2 is ANQGSEA in the germline V gene. TCRdb redid the calling of the multiplex PCR reads with MiXCR, one entry per CDR3 protein. Here the sample spans roughly 16,000 distinct CDR3 sequences, around 60% being singletons. These data come from a study of breast tumors, draining lymph nodes, adjacent tissues. Study-wide points: Compared with basal-like, luminal-like tumors shared significantly more repertoire with nontumor tissue. Tumor repertoires ranked between lymph nodes and nontumor tissue in diversity, with V and J gene preferences. Data fit most tumor T cells coming from lymph node, expanding in tumor. Tumor T cell lymph node origin was a supported hypothesis, not proven.

The V call is TRBV29-1, the J call TRBJ2-1; D gene unclear. Material: tumor-adjacent breast tissue. This sequence was found in a female donor with breast cancer. Some clones in this sample may be carry-over from other donors' samples. The CDR3 DNA is TGCAGCGGTTATTACAATGAGCAGTTCTTC. As protein: CSGYYNEQFF.